The clone carrying this TCR beta chain was counted a few times. Its matching antigen is unknown. The data are from a study of T-cell reconstitution after alpha-beta-depleted transplantation in children. Study observations and caveats: The main origin of T-cell counts and diversity one year after transplant was newly produced T cells. Expanded graft clones numbering several hundred reportedly gave rise to alpha-beta T cells about two months after transplant. At day 60, the high TCRbeta diversity found in some patients originated from recipient T cells and thymic progenitors that had survived.

Using unique molecular identifiers, the investigators prepared the TCRbeta library. TCRdb reprocessed the PCR reads via MiXCR and lists one record per CDR3 protein. The sample lists about 500,000 distinct CDR3 sequences, approximately 10% occurring once. The germline CDR1 and CDR2 sequences are MNHEY and SVGEGT. The V gene lost 5 bases and the J gene lost 10 bases, with 15 bases spanning the gap. The CDR3 runs 13 residues. This material consisted of PBMCs, mostly from graft donor cells, taken 180 days after TCRalphabeta/CD19-depleted stem cell transplant. This chain joins TRBV6-2 or TRBV6-3 and TRBJ2-1, with no clear D. This sequence originates from a female patient aged 2 to 10 who had a stem cell transplant for aplastic anemia, so the T cells may come from the graft donor. In DNA form, the CDR3 reads TGTGCCAGCAGTCCCTGGTCGTCGCGGGAGCAGTTCTTC. Translated: CASSPWSSREQFF.